These 31 T cell receptor beta chains came from one sample sequenced in a study of T cell changes during pregnancy in multiple sclerosis. Assay: immunoSEQ multiplex PCR; the TCRdb copy retains only in-frame clones and omits some. The profile shows about 83,000 clones, 91% of them singletons. Here the sequenced sample was PBMCs, taken in the first trimester of pregnancy. These receptors came from a female donor in good health, serving as a control in a pregnancy study. Some clones in this sample may be carry-over from other donors' samples.

The gene calls are TRBV7-8 and TRBJ1-3; 8 positions agree with TRBD1. The germline gives CDR1 SGHVS, CDR2 FQNEAQ. There are 14 residues in the CDR3. The V segment lost 7 bases and the J segment 4 bases; nucleotides outside the gene matches: 6. CDR3 sequence (DNA): TGTGCCAGCACCGGACAGGGCCCGGGAAACACCATATATTTT. This translates into CASTGQGPGNTIYF.

This rearrangement joins TRBV4-1 to TRBJ2-5, with TRBD1 identical over 8 bases. After removal of 3 bases from V and 4 bases from J, the junction contained 4 bases not matched to a gene. Germline CDR1 is MGHRA and CDR2 is YSYEKL. The CDR3 consists of 14 residues. CDR3 DNA sequence: TGCGCCAGCAGCCAGGAACAGGGGGGAGAGACCCAGTACTTC. The encoded protein is CASSQEQGGETQYF.

The CDR3 DNA reads TGTGCCTGGAGTGTACAAGCAGGGTTCTACGAGCAGTACTTC. Translation: CAWSVQAGFYEQYF. The V gene is TRBV30, the J gene TRBJ2-7, with a tentative D call TRBD1 (5 bases). This CDR3 is 14 amino acids long. The germline CDR1 and CDR2 sequences are GTSNPN and SVGIG (reference sequence). V dropped 0 bases and J dropped 3 bases, with 12 bases sitting between them.

This clone was seen a few times. The chain couples TRBV10-1 to TRBJ1-5, with 9 bases aligning to TRBD1. V was clipped by 10 bases and J by 7 bases; unmatched bases: 11. The germline V gene has CDR1 WNHNN and CDR2 SYGVQD (reference sequence). The CDR3 covers 14 residues. Here the CDR3 reads CAIGDRERDQPQHF. CDR3 in DNA: TGCGCCATCGGGGACAGGGAAAGAGACCAGCCCCAGCATTTT.

The chain employs TRBV5-1 and TRBJ2-7; TRBD1 matches at 8 bases. Germline trimming cut 2 bases from V and 4 bases from J; bases unmatched to any gene: 11. CDR1 is SGHRS and CDR2 is YFSETQ in the germline V gene. The CDR3 consists of 16 residues. The CDR3 nucleotides read TGCGCCAGCAGCTTACAGGGGGACTCAGGGGTGTACGAGCAGTACTTC. It specifies CASSLQGDSGVYEQYF.

The chain is built from TRBV7-9 and TRBJ2-4; perhaps TRBD2 as D (6 bases). This CDR3 has 17 residues. Germline CDR1 and CDR2: SEHNR and FQNEAQ (reference sequence). Trimming cost V 4 bases and J 6 bases, with 22 bases left between them. For the CDR3, the DNA is TGTGCCAGCAGCTCGCCGTTGGGGACTGCAGACCGAAACATTCAGTACTTC. As protein: CASSSPLGTADRNIQYF.

The chain links TRBV27 to TRBJ1-2, with 7 nucleotides matching TRBD1. The V gene's germline CDR1 is MNHEY and CDR2 SMNVEV (reference sequence). The CDR3 totals 14 residues. V was clipped by 4 bases and J by 5 bases; unmatched bases: 7. CDR3 amino acids: CASSSTGQRYGYTF. The CDR3 bases are TGTGCCAGCAGTTCCACGGGACAGCGTTATGGCTACACCTTC.

The CDR3 bases are TGTGCCAGCAGCTTAGGGACAGCGGAAGCTTTCTTT. This translates into CASSLGTAEAFF. The rearrangement joins TRBV7-9 to TRBJ1-1; possible D gene TRBD1, 6 bases. The CDR3 length is 12 residues. V gave up 1 base and J gave up 8 bases, with 8 bases separating them. In germline, CDR1 is SEHNR, CDR2 FQNEAQ (reference sequence).

The CDR3 coding sequence is TGCGCCAGCAGTCAGTTCGGGACTAGCGGGGCGAACACCGGGGAGCTGTTTTTT. This encodes CASSQFGTSGANTGELFF. The V gene is TRBV23-1, the J gene TRBJ2-2, with 13 bases aligning to TRBD2. TRBV23-1 is an open reading frame, and its role is uncertain. V lost 3 bases, J lost 0 bases, and 4 bases stayed unmatched. The CDR3 contains 18 residues.

V is TRBV28 and J is TRBJ1-4; D is possibly TRBD1 (6 bases). V was pared by 6 bases and J by 3 bases, with 11 bases between. This CDR3 region has 14 residues. Germline CDR1 reads MDHEN; CDR2 reads SYDVKM. This chain's CDR3 is CASSRTGPNEKLFF. The CDR3 region has the DNA TGTGCCAGCAGCCGCACAGGGCCTAATGAAAAACTGTTTTTT.

This clone appeared a single time. For the CDR3, the DNA is TGTGCCACCAGCAGCTCTCGACTAGCGGGCGGGTACAATGAGCAGTTCTTC. Translating gives CATSSSRLAGGYNEQFF. The chain has TRBV15 and TRBJ2-1; 10 nucleotides match TRBD2. CDR1 and CDR2 from the germline V gene are LNHNV and YYDKDF (reference sequence). Trimming cost V 3 bases and J 4 bases; bases outside gene matches: 9. The CDR3 has 17 amino acids.

This sequence joins TRBV4-3 and TRBJ2-3, with 11 positions matching TRBD2. Germline V gene data show CDR1 as LGHNA and CDR2 as YSLEER. V was clipped by 0 bases and J by 2 bases; unmatched bases: 7. The CDR3 extends over 18 amino acids. CDR3 region: CASSQEPPTSGVTDTQYF. As DNA, the CDR3 is TGCGCCAGCAGCCAAGAGCCGCCGACTAGCGGGGTCACAGATACGCAGTATTTT.

The genes are TRBV4-1 and TRBJ2-7; 10 bases are shared with TRBD1. The CDR3 is 15 amino acids. V lost 6 bases to trimming and J lost 3 bases; unmatched junction nucleotides: 8. Germline V gene lookup returns CDR1 MGHRA and CDR2 YSYEKL. The CDR3 region has the DNA TGCGCCAGCAGACCAACCGGGACAGGGGACTACGAGCAGTACTTC. This codes for CASRPTGTGDYEQYF.

This CDR3 is CASSLQGPRQPQHF. In DNA form, the CDR3 reads TGTGCCAGCAGTTTACAGGGACCGCGTCAGCCCCAGCATTTT. The chain uses TRBV5-8 and TRBJ1-5; a weak D match, TRBD1 (6 bases). Trimming cost V 5 bases and J 6 bases, with 15 bases left between them. The CDR3 is made up of 14 amino acids. CDR1 is SGHTS and CDR2 is YDEGEE in the germline V gene.

The CDR3 region has the DNA TGTGCCAGTAGGACCACAGACAGCTATGGCTACACCTTC. This translates into CASRTTDSYGYTF. The chain has TRBV19 and TRBJ1-2; possibly TRBD1 for D (5 bases). From germline, CDR1 is LNHDA and CDR2 SQIVND (reference sequence). The CDR3 covers 13 residues. The V gene lost 6 bases and the J gene lost 4 bases, with 12 bases spanning the gap. The whole variable domain, remainder taken from reference TRBV19 and TRBJ1-2, is DGGITQSPKYLFRKEGQNVTLSCEQNLNHDAMYWYRQDPGQGLRLIYYSQIVNDFQKGDIAEGYSVSREKKESFPLTVTSAQKNPTAFYLCASRTTDSYGYTFGSGTRLTVV.

This chain connects TRBV9 to TRBJ2-1; 11 nucleotides match TRBD2. Germline CDR1 is SGDLS and CDR2 is YYNGEE. CDR3 length equals 14 residues. The V segment lost 2 bases and the J segment 8 bases; nucleotides outside the gene matches: 3. The CDR3 DNA reads as TGTGCCAGCAGCGTTAGCGGGGGGGCCTATGAGCAGTTCTTC. Amino acid sequence: CASSVSGGAYEQFF.

The chain joins TRBV7-7 to TRBJ2-1; 7 nucleotides align to TRBD1. J gave up 5 bases and V 5 bases, and 21 bases lay outside the gene matches. Germline V gene sequence: CDR1 SSHAT, CDR2 FNYEAQ (reference sequence). The CDR3 is 19 residues long. CDR3 region: CASSLRDSTLNPEDNEQFF. CDR3 nucleotide sequence: TGTGCCAGCAGCCTCCGGGACAGTACCTTAAATCCAGAGGACAATGAGCAGTTCTTC.

The chain recombines TRBV28 with TRBJ2-1; D uncertain. The V end was cut by 2 bases, the J end by 4 bases, with 3 bases between. The CDR3 contains 12 residues. Germline CDR1 MDHEN, CDR2 SYDVKM. The chain's CDR3 is CASSLLYNEQFF. In DNA, the CDR3 is TGTGCCAGCAGTTTACTTTACAATGAGCAGTTCTTC.

This clone was counted a single time. The V gene is TRBV14, the J gene TRBJ2-3; D gene uncertain. The germline gives CDR1 SGHDN, CDR2 FVKESK. CDR3 length: 13 residues. Trimming removed 2 bases at V and 5 bases at J, with 8 bases between. The CDR3 DNA sequence: TGTGCCAGCAGCCAACAGATTAAAGATACGCAGTATTTT. Residues: CASSQQIKDTQYF.

V and J are TRBV14 and TRBJ2-1; 8 bases agree with TRBD2. Losses at the gene ends were 4 bases for V and 3 bases for J; bases not matched to a gene: 14. The CDR3 covers 18 residues. Germline CDR1 reads SGHDN; CDR2 reads FVKESK. The CDR3 nucleotides are TGTGCCAGCAGCCCTCGAGAAGCCCTAGCGGGCCTCTACAATGAGCAGTTCTTC. Its translation: CASSPREALAGLYNEQFF.

The chain couples TRBV4-1 to TRBJ2-1, with 11 bases aligning to TRBD2. The CDR3 extends over 17 amino acids. Germline trimming cut 0 bases from V and 5 bases from J; bases unmatched to any gene: 6. Per germline, CDR1 MGHRA and CDR2 YSYEKL. The DNA of the CDR3 is TGCGCCAGCAGCCAAGATCGAGGGACTAGCGGTAACAATGAGCAGTTCTTC. Its protein product is CASSQDRGTSGNNEQFF.

This rearrangement joins TRBV6-4 to TRBJ1-2; TRBD1 is a possible D gene (6 bases). This CDR3 comprises 15 residues. In germline, CDR1 is MRHNA, CDR2 SNTAGT. With 9 bases removed from V and 4 bases from J, the gap between germline ends came to 21 bases. The CDR3 is CASLPTGPYLYGYTF. The CDR3 bases are TGTGCCAGTCTTCCCACAGGGCCCTACCTCTATGGCTACACCTTC.

This sequence joins TRBV2 and TRBJ2-1, with D perhaps matching TRBD2 (6 bases). Per germline, CDR1 SNHLY and CDR2 FYNNEI. The CDR3 totals 13 residues. V lost 5 bases and J 8 bases, leaving 13 bases between the germline ends. In DNA, the CDR3 is TGTGCCAGCAGTAAACGACTAGGCGATGAGCAGTTCTTC. Translating gives CASSKRLGDEQFF.

The genes are TRBV28 and TRBJ2-7; 12 bases are a match to TRBD2. From germline, CDR1 is MDHEN and CDR2 SYDVKM. J lost 1 base, V lost 7 bases, and 5 bases had no gene match. This CDR3 spans 15 amino acids. DNA of the CDR3: TGTGCCAGCATCAGGGGACTAGCGGGTTCCTACGAGCAGTACTTC. As protein: CASIRGLAGSYEQYF.

The chain uses TRBV7-2 and TRBJ2-7; the match to TRBD1 covers 7 bases. Trimming at V came to 5 bases and at J to 2 bases, leaving 9 bases not matched to a gene. CDR3 size: 15 residues. Germline-derived CDR1 and CDR2 are SGHTA and FQGNSA. This chain's CDR3 is CASSVRQGRTYEQYF. In nucleotides, the CDR3 is TGTGCCAGCAGCGTAAGACAGGGTAGGACCTACGAGCAGTACTTC.

The V call is TRBV7-9, the J call TRBJ1-6, with TRBD1 matching over 10 bases. The CDR3 contains 17 residues. Germline CDR1 reads SEHNR; CDR2 reads FQNEAQ (reference sequence). J was trimmed by 6 bases and V by 6 bases; bases with no gene match: 11. CDR3 loop: CASSSMGQGIPNSPLHF. The DNA of the CDR3 is TGTGCCAGCAGTTCGATGGGACAGGGGATACCTAATTCACCCCTCCACTTT.

This chain uses TRBV7-9 with TRBJ1-2; D not resolved. V lost 5 bases, J lost 4 bases, and 17 bases lay in between. The germline CDR1 and CDR2 sequences are SEHNR and FQNEAQ (reference sequence). The CDR3 is 15 amino acids. The DNA for the CDR3 is TGTGCCAGCAGCCTCCCGGGTGTTGAACTCTATGGCTACACCTTC. Its translation is CASSLPGVELYGYTF.

A note on this clone: This CDR3 fails to terminate in the conserved phenylalanine or tryptophan, so it likely reflects a read error. The chain links TRBV6-6 to TRBJ2-3; possible D gene TRBD2, 6 bases. Germline CDR1 and CDR2: MNHNY and SVGAGI (reference sequence). The V and J ends lost 6 bases and 11 bases respectively, with 15 bases between them. The CDR3 extends over 12 amino acids. The DNA for the CDR3 is TGTGCCAGCAGAGAACCCCAGGGAGGGCAGTATCTT. Protein: CASREPQGGQYL.

The V and J genes are TRBV21-1 and TRBJ1-6. TRBV21-1 is a pseudogene. The CDR3 has 16 residues. CDR3 protein: CASSKCLSSYNSPLHF. CDR3 DNA: TGTGCCAGCAGCAAATGCCTGAGCTCCTATAATTCACCCCTCCACTTT.

The rearrangement links TRBV25-1 to TRBJ1-2; no firm D call. Per the germline V gene, CDR1 is MGHDK and CDR2 is SYGVNS. This CDR3 has 16 residues. V dropped 2 bases and J dropped 4 bases, with 17 bases sitting between them. The CDR3 is CASSEPGRALGYGYTF. Here the CDR3 DNA reads TGTGCCAGCAGTGAACCCGGGAGGGCTCTCGGCTATGGCTACACCTTC.

The chain couples TRBV5-4 to TRBJ1-3, with TRBD1 matching over 7 bases. With 4 bases clipped from V and 0 bases from J, the junction kept 16 bases outside the gene matches. The CDR3 length is 19 residues. Germline V CDR1 and CDR2: SGHNT, YYREEE (reference sequence). The CDR3 loop reads CASSPKGQPMSFSGNTIYF. The CDR3 nucleotides read TGTGCCAGCAGCCCCAAGGGACAGCCGATGAGTTTCTCTGGAAACACCATATATTTT.